This is a list of T cell receptor beta chains from one sample in a study of shared T cell receptors in the human thymus. Produced via immunoSEQ multiplex PCR; TCRdb's table is partial and in-frame only. The table has approximately 760,000 clones, approximately 83% seen once; the top ten hold approximately 0.01%. A further study also used this sample, focusing on human thymus T cells.

The sequenced sample consisted of thymocytes. The receptor set was obtained from a girl under three years old with a congenital heart defect. The CDR3 runs from the conserved cysteine through the conserved F or W. The D gene is left open where the match is weak. Clone sizes are given selectively: once, few, many, or a class where the clone is expanded.

cdr3_aa: CASSEWRQGKETQYF; cdr3_nt: TGTGCCAGCAGTGAGTGGAGACAGGGAAAAGAGACCCAGTACTTC; d_call: TRBD1; clone_size: NA; j_call: TRBJ2-5; v_call: TRBV2
cdr3_aa: CASRGSANTGELFF; cdr3_nt: TGTGCCAGCAGAGGCAGCGCGAACACCGGGGAGCTGTTTTTT; d_call: NA; clone_size: NA; j_call: TRBJ2-2; v_call: TRBV2
cdr3_aa: CASSPQGAGNTIYF; cdr3_nt: TGTGCCAGCAGCCCACAGGGCGCTGGAAACACCATATATTTT; d_call: NA; clone_size: NA; j_call: TRBJ1-3; v_call: TRBV6-5
cdr3_aa: CASSLGQFEQYF; cdr3_nt: TGTGCCAGCAGCTTGGGACAGTTCGAGCAGTACTTC; d_call: NA; clone_size: NA; j_call: TRBJ2-7; v_call: TRBV5-4
cdr3_aa: CASRAGTGLGGGSYEQYF; cdr3_nt: TGTGCCAGCAGGGCCGGGACAGGTCTCGGAGGGGGCTCCTACGAGCAGTACTTC; d_call: TRBD1; clone_size: NA; j_call: TRBJ2-7; v_call: TRBV28
cdr3_aa: CASSDCREWGNTEAFF; cdr3_nt: TGCGCCAGCAGTGACTGCCGGGAATGGGGGAACACTGAAGCTTTCTTT; d_call: NA; clone_size: NA; j_call: TRBJ1-1; v_call: TRBV10-2
cdr3_aa: CASSSVGGEVYNEQFF; cdr3_nt: TGTGCCAGCAGTTCTGTGGGGGGGGAGGTCTACAATGAGCAGTTCTTC; d_call: TRBD2; clone_size: NA; j_call: TRBJ2-1; v_call: TRBV6-5
cdr3_aa: CASSLVQGPNEKLFF; cdr3_nt: TGTGCCAGCAGCTTGGTCCAGGGTCCTAATGAAAAACTGTTTTTT; d_call: NA; clone_size: NA; j_call: TRBJ1-4; v_call: TRBV5-6
cdr3_aa: CASSFSYNEQFF; cdr3_nt: TGTGCCAGCAGCTTTAGCTACAATGAGCAGTTCTTC; d_call: NA; clone_size: NA; j_call: TRBJ2-1; v_call: TRBV7-2
cdr3_aa: CASSPLRDRTYTDTQYF; cdr3_nt: TGTGCCAGCTCACCACTCCGGGACAGAACTTACACAGATACGCAGTATTTT; d_call: TRBD1; clone_size: NA; j_call: TRBJ2-3; v_call: TRBV18
cdr3_aa: CASSPLRGAETQYF; cdr3_nt: TGTGCCAGCAGTCCGCTCAGAGGAGCAGAGACCCAGTACTTC; d_call: NA; clone_size: NA; j_call: TRBJ2-5; v_call: TRBV27
cdr3_aa: CASSGGGPWQWGTDTQYF; cdr3_nt: TGTGCCAGCAGCGGAGGAGGCCCGTGGCAATGGGGCACAGATACGCAGTATTTT; d_call: NA; clone_size: NA; j_call: TRBJ2-3; v_call: TRBV27
cdr3_aa: CASSFPTSGGSTDTQYF; cdr3_nt: TGTGCCAGCAGCTTCCCGACTAGCGGGGGGTCCACAGATACGCAGTATTTT; d_call: TRBD2; clone_size: NA; j_call: TRBJ2-3; v_call: TRBV7-9
cdr3_aa: CSARRGGEQFF; cdr3_nt: TGCAGTGCTAGGCGTGGGGGGGAGCAGTTCTTC; d_call: NA; clone_size: once; j_call: TRBJ2-1; v_call: TRBV20-1
cdr3_aa: CASSQLIPGLGGDTQYF; cdr3_nt: TGCGCCAGCAGCCAACTCATACCGGGACTAGGGGGTGATACGCAGTATTTT; d_call: TRBD2; clone_size: NA; j_call: TRBJ2-3; v_call: TRBV4-3
cdr3_aa: CASSAGTTPYNSPLHF; cdr3_nt: TGTGCCAGTAGTGCCGGGACAACACCCTATAATTCACCCCTCCACTTT; d_call: NA; clone_size: NA; j_call: TRBJ1-6; v_call: TRBV19
cdr3_aa: CASSPGGQPQHF; cdr3_nt: TGTGCCAGCAGTCCCGGGGGGCAGCCCCAGCATTTT; d_call: NA; clone_size: NA; j_call: TRBJ1-5; v_call: TRBV27
cdr3_aa: CASSLDTGVGGTDTEAFF; cdr3_nt: TGTGCCAGCAGCTTGGATACCGGGGTAGGAGGGACTGACACTGAAGCTTTCTTT; d_call: NA; clone_size: NA; j_call: TRBJ1-1; v_call: TRBV5-6
cdr3_aa: CASSGLTGGYAAGELFF; cdr3_nt: TGTGCCAGCAGTGGCCTAACAGGGGGATACGCTGCCGGGGAGCTGTTTTTT; d_call: TRBD1; clone_size: NA; j_call: TRBJ2-2; v_call: TRBV6-1
cdr3_aa: CASSLSTEISGNTIYF; cdr3_nt: TGTGCCAGCAGTTTGTCGACAGAAATCTCTGGAAACACCATATATTTT; d_call: NA; clone_size: NA; j_call: TRBJ1-3; v_call: TRBV28
cdr3_aa: CASSLTRDSIGGKLFF; cdr3_nt: TGTGCCAGCAGTCTAACACGGGACAGCATAGGCGGAAAACTGTTTTTT; d_call: TRBD1; clone_size: NA; j_call: TRBJ1-4; v_call: TRBV27
cdr3_aa: CASRAGTSGADTQYF; cdr3_nt: TGTGCCAGCAGAGCCGGGACTAGCGGGGCAGATACGCAGTATTTT; d_call: TRBD2; clone_size: once; j_call: TRBJ2-3; v_call: TRBV9
cdr3_aa: CASSSRDREEQPQHF; cdr3_nt: TGTGCCAGCAGCTCTCGGGACAGGGAGGAACAGCCCCAGCATTTT; d_call: TRBD1; clone_size: NA; j_call: TRBJ1-5; v_call: TRBV7-8
cdr3_aa: CASSHRDRKNYGYTF; cdr3_nt: TGTGCCAGCAGCCACCGGGACAGGAAAAACTATGGCTACACCTTC; d_call: TRBD1; clone_size: NA; j_call: TRBJ1-2; v_call: TRBV6-6
cdr3_aa: CASSPGQGYTEAFF; cdr3_nt: TGCGCCAGCAGCCCAGGACAGGGGTACACTGAAGCTTTCTTT; d_call: TRBD1; clone_size: NA; j_call: TRBJ1-1; v_call: TRBV5-1
cdr3_aa: CASSLGNRGATYEQYF; cdr3_nt: TGCGCCAGCAGCTTGGGAAACAGGGGGGCTACCTACGAGCAGTACTTC; d_call: TRBD1; clone_size: NA; j_call: TRBJ2-7; v_call: TRBV5-1
cdr3_aa: CASSLSQGLYSYEQYF; cdr3_nt: TGTGCCAGCAGCTTGTCACAGGGCCTATACTCCTACGAGCAGTACTTC; d_call: NA; clone_size: NA; j_call: TRBJ2-7; v_call: TRBV5-6
cdr3_aa: CASSLGADRETQYF; cdr3_nt: TGCGCCAGCAGCTTGGGGGCAGACCGAGAGACCCAGTACTTC; d_call: NA; clone_size: NA; j_call: TRBJ2-5; v_call: TRBV5-1
cdr3_aa: CASSSGPLAGEQYF; cdr3_nt: TGCGCCAGCAGTTCCGGACCCCTTGCGGGGGAGCAGTACTTC; d_call: NA; clone_size: NA; j_call: TRBJ2-7; v_call: TRBV5-1
cdr3_aa: CASSQVGAADSYEQYF; cdr3_nt: TGTGCCAGCAGCCAAGTTGGAGCAGCGGACTCCTACGAGCAGTACTTC; d_call: NA; clone_size: few; j_call: TRBJ2-7; v_call: TRBV4-2
cdr3_aa: CASSSPRTLSPLHF; cdr3_nt: TGTGCCAGCAGCTCCCCGAGGACTCTTTCACCCCTCCACTTT; d_call: NA; clone_size: NA; j_call: TRBJ1-6; v_call: TRBV7-2
cdr3_aa: CAIKQGGYEQYF; cdr3_nt: TGTGCCATCAAGCAGGGGGGTTACGAGCAGTACTTC; d_call: NA; clone_size: few; j_call: TRBJ2-7; v_call: TRBV10-3
cdr3_aa: CASSQALAGGLGYNEQFF; cdr3_nt: TGTGCCAGCAGCCAAGCCCTAGCGGGGGGGCTCGGGTACAATGAGCAGTTCTTC; d_call: TRBD2; clone_size: NA; j_call: TRBJ2-1; v_call: TRBV14
cdr3_aa: CASSFPSGGVLETQYF; cdr3_nt: TGTGCCAGCAGCTTCCCTAGCGGGGGAGTCCTGGAGACCCAGTACTTC; d_call: TRBD2; clone_size: once; j_call: TRBJ2-5; v_call: TRBV7-2
cdr3_aa: CASSAWTGRMNTEAFF; cdr3_nt: TGTGCCAGCAGCGCGTGGACAGGGCGCATGAACACTGAAGCTTTCTTT; d_call: TRBD1; clone_size: NA; j_call: TRBJ1-1; v_call: TRBV9
cdr3_aa: CASSEGRDRGRGNTEAFF; cdr3_nt: TGTGCCAGCAGTGAAGGTAGGGACAGGGGGCGAGGGAACACTGAAGCTTTCTTT; d_call: TRBD1; clone_size: NA; j_call: TRBJ1-1; v_call: TRBV6-1
cdr3_aa: CASSPPRKGNQPQHF; cdr3_nt: TGTGCCAGCTCACCACCTAGGAAGGGGAATCAGCCCCAGCATTTT; d_call: NA; clone_size: NA; j_call: TRBJ1-5; v_call: TRBV18
cdr3_aa: CSAPDSHDEKLFF; cdr3_nt: TGCAGCGCCCCGGACAGCCATGATGAAAAACTGTTTTTT; d_call: NA; clone_size: NA; j_call: TRBJ1-4; v_call: TRBV29-1
cdr3_aa: CASSYSRTAIGSPLHF; cdr3_nt: TGTGCCAGCAGTTACTCGAGGACAGCGATAGGTTCACCCCTCCACTTT; d_call: NA; clone_size: NA; j_call: TRBJ1-6; v_call: TRBV6-5
cdr3_aa: CASSPQGGSNTEAFF; cdr3_nt: TGTGCCAGCTCACCACAAGGGGGCTCGAACACTGAAGCTTTCTTT; d_call: TRBD1; clone_size: NA; j_call: TRBJ1-1; v_call: TRBV18
cdr3_aa: CASSDTNYGYTF; cdr3_nt: TGTGCCAGCAGTGACACTAACTATGGCTACACCTTC; d_call: NA; clone_size: NA; j_call: TRBJ1-2; v_call: TRBV6-5
cdr3_aa: CASSSWDRGRRNTEAFF; cdr3_nt: TGTGCCAGCAGCTCGTGGGACAGGGGGCGACGGAACACTGAAGCTTTCTTT; d_call: TRBD1; clone_size: NA; j_call: TRBJ1-1; v_call: TRBV5-6
cdr3_aa: CASSIDQDRENTDTQYF; cdr3_nt: TGTGCCAGTAGTATAGATCAGGACAGGGAGAACACAGATACGCAGTATTTT; d_call: TRBD1; clone_size: few; j_call: TRBJ2-3; v_call: TRBV19
cdr3_aa: CASRVRGHASYGYTF; cdr3_nt: TGTGCCAGCAGGGTCAGGGGGCATGCCAGCTATGGCTACACCTTC; d_call: TRBD1; clone_size: NA; j_call: TRBJ1-2; v_call: TRBV25-1
cdr3_aa: CASGLPTAGWTEAFF; cdr3_nt: TGTGCTAGTGGTCTACCCACGGCAGGGTGGACTGAAGCTTTCTTT; d_call: NA; clone_size: NA; j_call: TRBJ1-1; v_call: TRBV12-5
cdr3_aa: CATSTGQGRNQPQHF; cdr3_nt: TGTGCCACCAGCACTGGACAGGGCCGAAATCAGCCCCAGCATTTT; d_call: TRBD1; clone_size: NA; j_call: TRBJ1-5; v_call: TRBV15
cdr3_aa: CASSPRLAGGLNTDTQYF; cdr3_nt: TGTGCCAGCAGCCCCAGACTAGCGGGGGGCCTAAACACAGATACGCAGTATTTT; d_call: TRBD2; clone_size: once; j_call: TRBJ2-3; v_call: TRBV9
cdr3_aa: CAISESGGTNQPQHF; cdr3_nt: TGTGCCATCAGTGAGTCAGGCGGGACGAATCAGCCCCAGCATTTT; d_call: NA; clone_size: NA; j_call: TRBJ1-5; v_call: TRBV10-3
cdr3_aa: CASSLGSDRDWGNTEAFF; cdr3_nt: TGTGCCAGCAGCTTGGGATCGGACAGGGACTGGGGGAACACTGAAGCTTTCTTT; d_call: TRBD1; clone_size: NA; j_call: TRBJ1-1; v_call: TRBV5-6
cdr3_aa: CASTTPRDRDAGSPLHF; cdr3_nt: TGTGCCAGCACCACGCCCCGGGACAGAGACGCAGGTTCACCCCTCCACTTT; d_call: TRBD1; clone_size: NA; j_call: TRBJ1-6; v_call: TRBV28
cdr3_aa: CATSRPDTRRNTIYF; cdr3_nt: TGTGCCACCAGCAGGCCTGACACCCGGCGAAACACCATATATTTT; d_call: NA; clone_size: NA; j_call: TRBJ1-3; v_call: TRBV15
cdr3_aa: CASSDAIGQGADPNTGELFF; cdr3_nt: TGCGCCAGCAGCGACGCCATAGGACAGGGCGCTGACCCAAACACCGGGGAGCTGTTTTTT; d_call: TRBD1; clone_size: NA; j_call: TRBJ2-2; v_call: TRBV5-1
cdr3_aa: CASSLDNSNTEAFF; cdr3_nt: TGTGCCAGCAGCTTAGACAATTCGAACACTGAAGCTTTCTTT; d_call: NA; clone_size: few; j_call: TRBJ1-1; v_call: TRBV7-4
cdr3_aa: CASSEGRTVNSNQPQHF; cdr3_nt: TGTGCCAGCAGTGAAGGAAGGACAGTCAATAGCAATCAGCCCCAGCATTTT; d_call: NA; clone_size: few; j_call: TRBJ1-5; v_call: TRBV6-1
cdr3_aa: CASTSAGLAGPVAQYF; cdr3_nt: TGCGCCAGCACCTCGGCGGGACTAGCGGGCCCGGTGGCGCAGTATTTT; d_call: TRBD2; clone_size: few; j_call: TRBJ2-3; v_call: TRBV10-2
cdr3_aa: CASKGTEAFF; cdr3_nt: TGTGCCAGCAAGGGGACTGAAGCTTTCTTT; d_call: NA; clone_size: NA; j_call: TRBJ1-1; v_call: TRBV27
cdr3_aa: CASSLSTETKNYGYTF; cdr3_nt: TGTGCCAGCAGTTTATCGACAGAGACAAAGAACTATGGCTACACCTTC; d_call: NA; clone_size: NA; j_call: TRBJ1-2; v_call: TRBV27
cdr3_aa: CSVASQGRYEQYF; cdr3_nt: TGCAGCGTTGCCTCGCAGGGCCGCTACGAGCAGTACTTC; d_call: NA; clone_size: NA; j_call: TRBJ2-7; v_call: TRBV29-1
cdr3_aa: CASSPAGGGLVKNIQYF; cdr3_nt: TGTGCCAGCAGTCCTGCGGGCGGGGGGTTAGTCAAAAACATTCAGTACTTC; d_call: TRBD2; clone_size: once; j_call: TRBJ2-4; v_call: TRBV11-2